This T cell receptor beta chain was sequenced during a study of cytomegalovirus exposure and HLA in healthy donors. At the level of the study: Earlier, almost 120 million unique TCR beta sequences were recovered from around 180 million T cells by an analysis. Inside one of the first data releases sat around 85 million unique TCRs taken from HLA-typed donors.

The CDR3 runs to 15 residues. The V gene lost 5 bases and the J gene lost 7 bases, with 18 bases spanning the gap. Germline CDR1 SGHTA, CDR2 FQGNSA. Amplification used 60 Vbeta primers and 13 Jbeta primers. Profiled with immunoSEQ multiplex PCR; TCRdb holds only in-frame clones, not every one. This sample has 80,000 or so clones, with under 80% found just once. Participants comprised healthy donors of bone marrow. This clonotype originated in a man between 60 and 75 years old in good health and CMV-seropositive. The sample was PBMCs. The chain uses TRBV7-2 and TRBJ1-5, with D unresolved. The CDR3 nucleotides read TGTGCCAGCAGCCCCCTAAGAGGTAGTCAGCAGCCCCAGCATTTT. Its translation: CASSPLRGSQQPQHF.